This T cell receptor beta chain was captured by sequencing in a study of blood T cell repertoires in COVID-19 (dated by TCRdb to the early 2020s). Regarding the study in general: Collaborator samples came from the United States, Italy and Spain and covered acute and convalescent phases of COVID-19. Subjects who had been exposed to COVID-19, were actively infected with it, or had recovered from it provided the deeply sampled blood TCRbeta repertoires that made up the dataset. The repertoires were made available in a free public database intended to serve as a resource for research on the immune response to SARS-CoV-2. Samples came from the ongoing ImmuneRACE study (first 160 participants) plus 1,254 subjects from 6 global collaborators. HLA class I and class II types, where available, came from metadata supplied by the sample provider rather than from assay-based typing. Nearly every sample came with metadata listing a de-identified subject ID, COVID-19 status, age in years and sex. The prospective study material was composed of cDNA or gDNA derived from T cells, B-cell-depleted T cells, or PBMCs.

Overall study results and their limits: The quantity of clinical and demographic metadata differed by source and by participant and was supplied without curation.

TCRbeta CDR3 regions were amplified from genomic DNA using the immunoSEQ Assay, a bias-controlled multiplex PCR. As for the authors' bioinformatics: Nucleated cell counts per sample were estimated from amplification of reference gene primers within the assay. To quantify the absolute abundance of each unique TCRbeta CDR3 rearrangement, sequence reads were collapsed and filtered. For each sample, productive Simpson clonality was calculated as the square root of Simpson's diversity index across productive rearrangements. Imported from immuneACCESS, the table was reduced by TCRdb to in-frame sequences with V and J called. These copies leave out some clones; in studies compared against another copy, an unresolved V gene accounts for under half, and the cause of the remainder is not known. The V and J calls and clone size are taken from that table; D and trimming were inferred from the DNA. Within this sample are 250,000 to 350,000 clones, with roughly 86% of them counted one time only. The ten largest account for around 2.1% of the sample.

Samples from volunteer blood donors who had recovered from COVID-19 were contributed by a second Seattle source. Each collaborating institution followed its own protocols to collect whole blood in K2EDTA tubes. For TCRbeta analysis, collaborators shipped samples as frozen whole blood, isolated PBMCs, or DNA extracted from either of those sample types. About this clone: What antigen it recognizes has not been identified. Base qualities were left out, and no much larger clone turns up one base away.

V is trimmed back by 3 bases and J by 0 bases, and the junction contains 2 bases that no gene match accounts for. There are 14 amino acids in the CDR3, from cysteine to phenylalanine inclusive. Of the read, only the CDR3 DNA is kept; its 42 bases are in frame from base 1. CDR1 SGHRS and CDR2 YFSETQ are derived from the germline V gene. The rearrangement combines TRBV5-1 with TRBJ1-1; 7 central bases correspond to TRBD1. The clonotype comes from a woman aged 25 to 39 who had recovered from COVID-19. The sample comprised peripheral blood. CDR3 sequence: CASSYQGVNTEAFF. The DNA sequence follows: TGCGCCAGCAGCTATCAGGGGGTGAACACTGAAGCTTTCTTT.